This T cell receptor beta chain was documented in a study of cytomegalovirus exposure and HLA in healthy donors. Study conclusions and caveats: The study designated 150 or so TCR beta chains cytomegalovirus-associated. As confirmed in vitro, a few CMV-associated chains were specific for CMV antigens. The classifier reportedly diagnosed cytomegalovirus status with high specificity and sensitivity.

The donors formed part of the approximately 120-subject validation cohort, distinct from the approximately 640-subject first cohort. Details on this clone: What it binds is not known.

Assay used: immunoSEQ multiplex PCR; TCRdb lists only in-frame clones, some missing. Of around 91,000 clones listed, 85% to 95% are singletons. This sequence was found in a woman aged 30 to 39 in good health and CMV-seropositive. The sequenced sample was PBMCs.

This chain's CDR3 is CASSPLAGAYEQYF. The CDR3 region has the DNA TGTGCCAGCAGTCCCCTAGCGGGAGCCTACGAGCAGTACTTC. V usage is TRBV6-5 and J usage is TRBJ2-7; 10 bases fit TRBD2. The CDR3 totals 14 residues. V was clipped by 5 bases and J by 2 bases; unmatched bases: 3. Germline assignment: CDR1 MNHEY and CDR2 SVGAGI.